This T cell receptor (beta chain) was captured in a study of PD-L1 blockade in urothelial cancer. About the study: Patients' histories included 0 to 3 prior chemotherapy regimens. Findings and caveats of the study: At 3 weeks on treatment, tumor-associated clones expanded more with durable benefit.

The CDR3 contains 15 residues. Trimming pared 0 bases from V and 4 bases from J, leaving 10 bases between. Germline V gene sequence: CDR1 GTSNPN, CDR2 SVGIG (reference sequence). A word on this clone: Antigen: not known.

The table came from immunoSEQ multiplex PCR; TCRdb's copy has only in-frame clones and leaves some out. In the table there are just under 30,000 clones, more than 75% of which are singletons. The receptor was derived from a man aged 50-60 years with urothelial cancer. This rearrangement joins TRBV30 to TRBJ1-6; a weak D match, TRBD1 (6 bases). The material sequenced was PBMCs, taken around atezolizumab (anti-PD-L1) treatment. The CDR3 coding sequence is TGTGCCTGGAGTGTAGGACAGATGTATAATTCACCCCTCCACTTT. This sequence encodes CAWSVGQMYNSPLHF.